Only a few counts were recorded for the clone carrying this T cell receptor (beta chain). Antigen specificity is unknown. The V end lost 5 bases, the J end lost 2 bases, and 27 bases lay between the germline ends. CDR3 size: 19 residues. Germline values: CDR1 SGHAT, CDR2 FQDESV (reference sequence). This entry belongs to a study of response to subunit inactivated influenza vaccine. TCRdb reprocessed the RT-PCR reads via MiXCR and lists one record per CDR3 protein. The repertoire holds 500,000 or so distinct CDR3 sequences, about 15% seen once, with around 3% in the top ten. Study-level points and caveats: That few new T cells are recruited by each seasonal influenza vaccination was the authors' suggestion.

The TCR was taken from a man between 50 and 70 years old who received an inactivated influenza vaccine. The starting material was CD4+ T cells sorted from PBMCs, obtained around 25 months after vaccination. V and J are TRBV11-1 and TRBJ1-2, with a possible D match to TRBD1 (5 bases). CDR3 region: CASSRFPRPRGTTNYGYTF. CDR3 DNA sequence: TGTGCCAGCAGCCGCTTCCCGAGACCACGGGGGACTACCAACTATGGCTACACCTTC.